The rows below give T cell receptor beta chains drawn from one sample of a study of T cells in Graves' hyperthyroidism and ophthalmopathy. TCRdb reprocessed the multiplex PCR reads with MiXCR, giving one entry per CDR3 protein. The table lists 350,000 to 400,000 distinct CDR3 sequences, under 20% of them singletons, with 40% in the top ten. The sample comprised blood. The receptors originated from a man aged 18-30 years with Graves' ophthalmopathy. CDR3s include the opening cysteine and the closing phenylalanine or tryptophan. The D gene is left open where the match is weak. Where a row states a size, it is once, few, many or the class of an expanded clone; other rows omit it.

cdr3_nt: TGTGCCAGCACTCCCTCTGAGGGGGAGCTGTTTTTT; cdr3_aa: CASTPSEGELFF; v_call: TRBV2; j_call: TRBJ2-2; clone_size: many; d_call: -
cdr3_nt: TGTGCCAGCACCTCGCCGGGACAGGGTTTGTACGAGCAGTACTTC; cdr3_aa: CASTSPGQGLYEQYF; v_call: TRBV12-3/TRBV12-4; j_call: TRBJ2-7; clone_size: many; d_call: TRBD1
cdr3_nt: TGTGCCAGCAGCTTACAGGGCCTAGGGAGCAATCAGCCCCAGCATTTT; cdr3_aa: CASSLQGLGSNQPQHF; v_call: TRBV7-3; j_call: TRBJ1-5; clone_size: -; d_call: -
cdr3_nt: TGTGCCAGCAGCTTAGTCCCCAGGCCAGACTATGGCTACACCTTC; cdr3_aa: CASSLVPRPDYGYTF; v_call: TRBV7-2; j_call: TRBJ1-2; clone_size: many; d_call: -
cdr3_nt: TGTGCCAGCAGCGTAGGGCATAACACAGATACGCAGTATTTT; cdr3_aa: CASSVGHNTDTQYF; v_call: TRBV9; j_call: TRBJ2-3; clone_size: -; d_call: -
cdr3_nt: TGTGCCAGTAGTATTGGGGACAGGGCTGTTGAAAAACTGTTTTTT; cdr3_aa: CASSIGDRAVEKLFF; v_call: TRBV19; j_call: TRBJ1-4; clone_size: -; d_call: TRBD1
cdr3_nt: TGTGCCAGCAGCTTTAGCCAGGGAATAACCTATGGCTACACCTTC; cdr3_aa: CASSFSQGITYGYTF; v_call: TRBV13; j_call: TRBJ1-2; clone_size: few; d_call: -
cdr3_nt: TGTGCCAGCAGTCCGATTCGCGGGGGGACAGATACGCAGTATTTT; cdr3_aa: CASSPIRGGTDTQYF; v_call: TRBV27; j_call: TRBJ2-3; clone_size: many; d_call: TRBD2
cdr3_nt: TGTGCCAGCAGCTTAAGTCGAGGGGGCGAGGAGACCCAGTACTTC; cdr3_aa: CASSLSRGGEETQYF; v_call: TRBV11-1; j_call: TRBJ2-5; clone_size: -; d_call: TRBD1
cdr3_nt: TGTGCCACCAGCAGAGTCGTTGGGGGCCTTTCCTACAATGAGCAGTTCTTC; cdr3_aa: CATSRVVGGLSYNEQFF; v_call: TRBV15; j_call: TRBJ2-1; clone_size: few; d_call: -
cdr3_nt: TGCGCCAGCAGCCCCCCCTGGGACAAGGTCAATGGCTACACCTTC; cdr3_aa: CASSPPWDKVNGYTF; v_call: TRBV4-1; j_call: TRBJ1-2; clone_size: few; d_call: -
cdr3_nt: TGTGCCAGCAGGCCGGGGGAGGGGGCAGAGACTGAAGCTTTCTTT; cdr3_aa: CASRPGEGAETEAFF; v_call: TRBV6-1; j_call: TRBJ1-1; clone_size: many; d_call: TRBD1
cdr3_nt: TGTGCCGGGGGGGGAGGGAACACTGAAGCTTTCTTT; cdr3_aa: CAGGGGNTEAFF; v_call: TRBV12-3/TRBV12-4; j_call: TRBJ1-1; clone_size: many; d_call: -
cdr3_nt: TGTGCCAGCAGCCAGGACAGGGGGCCGGTAGTGTACAATGAGCAGTTCTTC; cdr3_aa: CASSQDRGPVVYNEQFF; v_call: TRBV27; j_call: TRBJ2-1; clone_size: many; d_call: TRBD1
cdr3_nt: TGCAGTGCCGGCCGGACAGGGAGTAACTATGGCTACACCTTC; cdr3_aa: CSAGRTGSNYGYTF; v_call: TRBV20-1; j_call: TRBJ1-2; clone_size: many; d_call: TRBD1
cdr3_nt: TGCAGTGCTAGAGATCCACAGGACTATGGCTACACCTTC; cdr3_aa: CSARDPQDYGYTF; v_call: TRBV20-1; j_call: TRBJ1-2; clone_size: -; d_call: -
cdr3_nt: TGTGCCATCAGTGAGTCCATGGGACACCTCAAGCCCCAGCATTTT; cdr3_aa: CAISESMGHLKPQHF; v_call: TRBV10-3; j_call: TRBJ1-5; clone_size: few; d_call: -
cdr3_nt: TGTGCCAGCACCCGGCAGGGACACTACTACAATGAGCAGTTCTTC; cdr3_aa: CASTRQGHYYNEQFF; v_call: TRBV6-2/TRBV6-3; j_call: TRBJ2-1; clone_size: few; d_call: -
cdr3_nt: TGTGCCAGCAGTTACGGGAGACTAGAGAGCGGGGAGCTGTTTTTT; cdr3_aa: CASSYGRLESGELFF; v_call: TRBV6-6; j_call: TRBJ2-2; clone_size: few; d_call: -
cdr3_nt: TGCGCCAGCAGCTCGGGACAGAACAATCAGCCCCAGCATTTT; cdr3_aa: CASSSGQNNQPQHF; v_call: TRBV5-1; j_call: TRBJ1-5; clone_size: many; d_call: TRBD1
cdr3_nt: TGTGCCAGCAGTACTCTGGACAGCCAGCCCCAGCATTTT; cdr3_aa: CASSTLDSQPQHF; v_call: TRBV28; j_call: TRBJ1-5; clone_size: -; d_call: -
cdr3_nt: TGTGCCAGCACCGATGCAAGGGCACTATCTAGCAATCAGCCCCAGCATTTT; cdr3_aa: CASTDARALSSNQPQHF; v_call: TRBV28; j_call: TRBJ1-5; clone_size: many; d_call: -
cdr3_nt: TGTGCCAGCAGCTTAGGGACACTAGCGGGGGAAGAGACCCAGTACTTC; cdr3_aa: CASSLGTLAGEETQYF; v_call: TRBV11-3; j_call: TRBJ2-5; clone_size: -; d_call: TRBD2
cdr3_nt: TGCAGTGCTAGACTAGCGGGGGGTGAAAATGAGCAGTTCTTC; cdr3_aa: CSARLAGGENEQFF; v_call: TRBV20-1; j_call: TRBJ2-1; clone_size: -; d_call: TRBD2
cdr3_nt: TGTGCCAGCAGCAGCCGGGACAAATCCTACGAGCAGTACTTC; cdr3_aa: CASSSRDKSYEQYF; v_call: TRBV7-9; j_call: TRBJ2-7; clone_size: -; d_call: -
cdr3_nt: TGCAGTGCTAGACCTACCCTACAAGGTGAACTGTTTTTT; cdr3_aa: CSARPTLQGELFF; v_call: TRBV20-1; j_call: TRBJ1-4; clone_size: many; d_call: -
cdr3_nt: TGCGCCAGCACCGGACAGGGGTGGACAGATACGCAGTATTTT; cdr3_aa: CASTGQGWTDTQYF; v_call: TRBV5-1; j_call: TRBJ2-3; clone_size: few; d_call: TRBD1
cdr3_nt: TGTGCCAGCAGCTTAGATGGGACAGCGAGAAACTATGGCTACACCTTC; cdr3_aa: CASSLDGTARNYGYTF; v_call: TRBV7-3; j_call: TRBJ1-2; clone_size: -; d_call: TRBD1
cdr3_nt: TGTGCCAGCAGTGACCGGGCTAGCGGGGGACGTCCCTACAATGAGCAGTTCTTC; cdr3_aa: CASSDRASGGRPYNEQFF; v_call: TRBV6-1; j_call: TRBJ2-1; clone_size: -; d_call: TRBD2
cdr3_nt: TGCAGTGCCTACGGTGCTCGGGGTACAGATACGCAGTATTTT; cdr3_aa: CSAYGARGTDTQYF; v_call: TRBV20-1; j_call: TRBJ2-3; clone_size: -; d_call: -
cdr3_nt: TGTGCCAGCAGTCCGGGACAGGGAGGTCCGAACACTGAAGCTTTCTTT; cdr3_aa: CASSPGQGGPNTEAFF; v_call: TRBV12-3/TRBV12-4; j_call: TRBJ1-1; clone_size: many; d_call: TRBD1
cdr3_nt: TGTGCCAGCAGTGGGGCCGTCGTAGCTGGGGTTGGGGATACGCAGTATTTT; cdr3_aa: CASSGAVVAGVGDTQYF; v_call: TRBV27; j_call: TRBJ2-3; clone_size: few; d_call: -
cdr3_nt: TGTGCCAGCAGAGCTAGCGGGGGGCCCCAAACTGAAGCTTTCTTT; cdr3_aa: CASRASGGPQTEAFF; v_call: TRBV12-3/TRBV12-4; j_call: TRBJ1-1; clone_size: -; d_call: -
cdr3_nt: TGTGCCAGCAGCCAAGAGATCGGCTACTATGGCTACACCTTC; cdr3_aa: CASSQEIGYYGYTF; v_call: TRBV3-1; j_call: TRBJ1-2; clone_size: many; d_call: -
cdr3_nt: TGTGCCAGCGGGACGATGAACACTGAAGCTTTCTTT; cdr3_aa: CASGTMNTEAFF; v_call: TRBV6-1; j_call: TRBJ1-1; clone_size: many; d_call: -
cdr3_nt: TGTGCCAGCAGGACAGGGGGCTCGGGCAATGAGCAGTTCTTC; cdr3_aa: CASRTGGSGNEQFF; v_call: TRBV28; j_call: TRBJ2-1; clone_size: few; d_call: TRBD1
cdr3_nt: TGTGCCAGCATCCCCGGGACAGGGGGCGGAGGGCCAGCTTTCTTT; cdr3_aa: CASIPGTGGGGPAFF; v_call: TRBV6-1; j_call: TRBJ1-1; clone_size: many; d_call: TRBD1
cdr3_nt: TGTGCCAGCAGTGAAGCGGGTACGGGGCTGCGAGGCTACACCTTC; cdr3_aa: CASSEAGTGLRGYTF; v_call: TRBV2; j_call: TRBJ1-2; clone_size: many; d_call: -
cdr3_nt: TGCGCCAGCTCGTCCGGGACGGTACAAGAGACCCAGTACTTC; cdr3_aa: CASSSGTVQETQYF; v_call: TRBV5-1; j_call: TRBJ2-5; clone_size: many; d_call: -
cdr3_nt: TGTGCCAGCAGTTTATTGGCGGGTGGGGGTGTGACCCAGCATTTT; cdr3_aa: CASSLLAGGGVTQHF; v_call: TRBV12-3/TRBV12-4; j_call: TRBJ1-5; clone_size: many; d_call: -
cdr3_nt: TGCGCCAGCAGCCAAGCCGGGGTCTCCTACAATGAGCAGTTCTTC; cdr3_aa: CASSQAGVSYNEQFF; v_call: TRBV4-1; j_call: TRBJ2-1; clone_size: -; d_call: -
cdr3_nt: TGTGCCAGCAGCTCGTTGGCCGGGACTAGCGGCACAGATACGCAGTATTTT; cdr3_aa: CASSSLAGTSGTDTQYF; v_call: TRBV11-2; j_call: TRBJ2-3; clone_size: many; d_call: TRBD2
cdr3_nt: TGTGCCAGCAGTTACTATACTTACAATGAGCAGTTCTTC; cdr3_aa: CASSYYTYNEQFF; v_call: TRBV6-2/TRBV6-3; j_call: TRBJ2-1; clone_size: -; d_call: -
cdr3_nt: TGTGCCAGCAGCCAAGGCAACAGGGGCAACCAAGAGACCCAGTACTTC; cdr3_aa: CASSQGNRGNQETQYF; v_call: TRBV4-2; j_call: TRBJ2-5; clone_size: -; d_call: TRBD1
cdr3_nt: TGTGCCAGCAGTCTGACAGGGGGCGCATCAGATACGCAGTATTTT; cdr3_aa: CASSLTGGASDTQYF; v_call: TRBV9; j_call: TRBJ2-3; clone_size: many; d_call: TRBD1
cdr3_nt: TGTGCCAGCAGTCGGGACTCTAGCGGGGGGGCTGGAATGCAGTTCTTC; cdr3_aa: CASSRDSSGGAGMQFF; v_call: TRBV7-9; j_call: TRBJ2-1; clone_size: -; d_call: TRBD2
cdr3_nt: TGCGCCAGCAGCCCGCCAGACAGGGGGAACACTGAAGCTTTCTTT; cdr3_aa: CASSPPDRGNTEAFF; v_call: TRBV4-1; j_call: TRBJ1-1; clone_size: few; d_call: TRBD1
cdr3_nt: TGTGCCAGCAGTGTCAGAGGGGAGGACACTGAAGCTTTCTTT; cdr3_aa: CASSVRGEDTEAFF; v_call: TRBV27; j_call: TRBJ1-1; clone_size: many; d_call: -
cdr3_nt: TGTGCCAGCAGCCAGGCTAGCGGATTTTTCACAGATACGCAGTATTTT; cdr3_aa: CASSQASGFFTDTQYF; v_call: TRBV3-1; j_call: TRBJ2-3; clone_size: -; d_call: TRBD2
cdr3_nt: TGTGCCAGCAGCCCCCCCGCGGCTGGGGCCAACGTCCTGACTTTC; cdr3_aa: CASSPPAAGANVLTF; v_call: TRBV3-1; j_call: TRBJ2-6; clone_size: -; d_call: -
cdr3_nt: TGCAGTGCTGGAGATTGGGGGAGGGTCACCGGGGAGCTGTTTTTT; cdr3_aa: CSAGDWGRVTGELFF; v_call: TRBV20-1; j_call: TRBJ2-2; clone_size: -; d_call: TRBD2
cdr3_nt: TGTGCCACCCGCCCGGGGGGAACAGATACGCAGTATTTT; cdr3_aa: CATRPGGTDTQYF; v_call: TRBV3-1; j_call: TRBJ2-3; clone_size: few; d_call: TRBD2
cdr3_nt: TGTGCCAGCAGCGTAGCGGGGACACCTAACTATGGCTACACCTTC; cdr3_aa: CASSVAGTPNYGYTF; v_call: TRBV9; j_call: TRBJ1-2; clone_size: many; d_call: -